Listed below are T cell receptor beta chains from one sample, sequenced in a study of blood T cells in healthy people across ages. TCRdb processed the 5' RACE reads anew with MiXCR; each CDR3 protein has one entry. This sample yields hundreds of thousands of distinct CDR3 sequences, of which around 50% are seen a single time; about 13% belongs to the top ten. Sample: blood. The receptors shown here come from a woman of 80 years or more in good health. Each CDR3 is given with its conserved first and last residue. Each record gives: J gene, clone size, V gene, D gene, CDR3 DNA, CDR3 protein. D genes are given only for firm matches. Clone sizes are given selectively: once, few, many, or a class where the clone is expanded.

TRBJ2-7,once,TRBV13,TRBD2,TGTGCCAGCAGCTCGAGGACTAGCGGGAGAGCACACGAGCAGTACTTC,CASSSRTSGRAHEQYF
TRBJ2-7,.,TRBV6-2/TRBV6-3,.,TGTGCCAGCCGCCCGGGACGGGCATCCTACGAGCAGTACTTC,CASRPGRASYEQYF
TRBJ2-3,few,TRBV20-1,TRBD2,TGCAGTGCTAGAGAGCCCGGGGGGGATACGCAGTATTTT,CSAREPGGDTQYF
TRBJ1-2,.,TRBV10-2,.,TGCGCCAGCTCGGGGCCCCTGGTTAACTATGGCTACACCTTC,CASSGPLVNYGYTF
TRBJ2-7,.,TRBV27,TRBD1,TGTGCCAGCAGTACAGGGGGAAGCTCCTACGAGCAGTACTTC,CASSTGGSSYEQYF
TRBJ2-5,.,TRBV7-9,TRBD2,TGTGCCAGCAGCGTAGCGGGCAGGTTAGAGACCCAGTACTTC,CASSVAGRLETQYF
TRBJ2-5,.,TRBV5-1,.,TGCGCCAGCAGCGCCGGGACGACACAAGAGACCCAGTACTTC,CASSAGTTQETQYF
TRBJ2-5,.,TRBV5-1,.,TGCGCCAGCAGCCCTTTGCCGACGCAGGAAGAGACCCAGTACTTC,CASSPLPTQEETQYF
TRBJ2-1,.,TRBV2,TRBD2,TGTGCCAGCCTAACTAGCGGGGGGGCGGGTGAGCAGTTCTTC,CASLTSGGAGEQFF
TRBJ2-7,.,TRBV6-6,.,TGTGCCAGCAGTTACCTGCCGGGACTCCCTCCCTACGAGCAGTACTTC,CASSYLPGLPPYEQYF
TRBJ2-1,many,TRBV12-3/TRBV12-4,.,TGTGCCAGCAGCTTTTCCTACAATGAGCAGTTCTTC,CASSFSYNEQFF
TRBJ2-3,.,TRBV28,.,TGTGCCAGCAGTTTATTGCCCGAGCGGGATACGCAGTATTTT,CASSLLPERDTQYF
TRBJ2-5,many,TRBV20-1,TRBD1,TGCAGTGCGACGACAGGGCGGGTCGAGACCCAGTACTTC,CSATTGRVETQYF
TRBJ2-7,.,TRBV7-3,TRBD2,TGTGCCAGCAGCCACGGACTAGCGCCAACCTACGAGCAGTACTTC,CASSHGLAPTYEQYF
TRBJ2-7,.,TRBV12-3/TRBV12-4,.,TGTGCCAGCAGTTTCGGGGGAGACCGCGAGCAGTACTTC,CASSFGGDREQYF
TRBJ2-5,.,TRBV27,TRBD2,TGTGCCAGCAGTCGGACTAGCGGGGTAGAGACCCAGTACTTC,CASSRTSGVETQYF
TRBJ1-6,.,TRBV25-1,.,TGTGCCAGCGGGGACGGGGGATTCGATAATTCACCCCTCCACTTT,CASGDGGFDNSPLHF
TRBJ2-7,.,TRBV5-1,.,TGCGCCAGCAGCTCCGTTGGGGGGGCCATCTCCTACGAGCAGTACTTC,CASSSVGGAISYEQYF
TRBJ2-7,.,TRBV27,.,TGTGCCAGCAGTCCCAATGGACAGTTCCTAACCTACGAGCAGTACTTC,CASSPNGQFLTYEQYF
TRBJ2-1,many,TRBV2,.,TGTGCCAGCAGTGTGGACCGCAATGAGCAGTTCTTC,CASSVDRNEQFF
TRBJ1-3,.,TRBV20-1,.,TGCAGTGCTCGCCCCCCCGGGACCTCTGGAAACACCATATATTTT,CSARPPGTSGNTIYF
TRBJ2-1,many,TRBV28,TRBD2,TGTGCCAGCAGTTCGGGGGGGGCGGTGATAAACAATGAGCAGTTCTTC,CASSSGGAVINNEQFF
TRBJ2-6,many,TRBV6-5,.,TGTGCCAGCAGACTAACAGGGTCTGGGGCCAACGTCCTGACTTTC,CASRLTGSGANVLTF
TRBJ1-2,many,TRBV28,.,TGTGCCACCGAAAGGACAGAGAACTATGGCTACACCTTC,CATERTENYGYTF
TRBJ1-3,.,TRBV6-1,.,TGTGCCAGCAGTGAAGAGGAGAGGGACACCATATATTTT,CASSEEERDTIYF
TRBJ2-7,.,TRBV20-1,.,TGCAGTGCCGCAAGAGACCCTTACTACGAGCAGTACTTC,CSAARDPYYEQYF
TRBJ2-1,.,TRBV7-2,.,TGTGCCAGCAGCTTAGACGGGCTGCGCTTCTACAATGAGCAGTTCTTC,CASSLDGLRFYNEQFF
TRBJ2-7,few,TRBV27,TRBD2,TGTGCCAGCAGTTTACCTGGACTAGCGGGGTACAATGAGCAGTACTTC,CASSLPGLAGYNEQYF
TRBJ2-5,.,TRBV5-1,TRBD1,TGCGCCAGCAGCCAAAGCACGACAGGGGCAGAGACCCAGTACTTC,CASSQSTTGAETQYF
TRBJ2-3,many,TRBV12-5,.,TGTGCTAGTGATTGTGATTCAGATACGCAGTATTTT,CASDCDSDTQYF
TRBJ2-7,.,TRBV10-3,TRBD1,TGTGCCATCAGTGAGGTCGGGACAGGGCCGCACGAGCAGTACTTC,CAISEVGTGPHEQYF
TRBJ2-7,once,TRBV21-1,.,TGTGCCAGCAGCAAATTGGCTTTCTACGAGCAGTACTTC,CASSKLAFYEQYF
TRBJ2-2,few,TRBV20-1,.,TGCAGTGCTAGAGGGGGACGGAGGATCACCGGGGAGCTGTTTTTT,CSARGGRRITGELFF
TRBJ2-1,many,TRBV27,.,TGTGCCAGCAGTTTAATAGGGGATGAGCAGTTCTTC,CASSLIGDEQFF
TRBJ2-5,.,TRBV20-1,TRBD2,TGCAGTGCTAGAAGTGCGGGGGGTACGGAGACCCAGTACTTC,CSARSAGGTETQYF
TRBJ2-1,many,TRBV20-1,.,TGCAGTGCTAGGAGGGGGGGAGTGAACAATGAGCAGTTCTTC,CSARRGGVNNEQFF
TRBJ2-5,.,TRBV10-3,TRBD1,TGTGCCATCAGTGAGTCGACAGGGGCAGAGACCCAGTACTTC,CAISESTGAETQYF